The present T cell receptor (beta chain) was sequenced within a study of blood T cell repertoires in COVID-19. Overall study: The United States, Italy and Spain were the sources of the acute and convalescent COVID-19 samples. From T cells, B-cell-depleted T cells, or PBMCs came the material, which was cDNA or gDNA.

Seattle enrolled patients during active infection and tracked them longitudinally. In the source study's methods: Estimation of nucleated cell counts relied on the amplification of reference gene primers. Profiled with immunoSEQ multiplex PCR; TCRdb holds only in-frame clones, not every one. Clonal size and the V and J genes are those of that table, whereas D and trimming came from the DNA. The table shows hundreds of thousands of clones, with about 88% occurring only once. The V and J ends lost 6 bases and 5 bases, in that order; junction bases with no gene match: 4. The CDR3 is made up of 13 amino acids. Germline CDR1 is MNHEY and CDR2 is SVGAGI.

This receptor was obtained from a woman aged 70-85 years with COVID-19, enrolled during active disease. Source material: peripheral blood. The chain recombines TRBV6-5 with TRBJ1-1; TRBD1 aligns across 9 bases. This CDR3 reads CASRNRGRTEAFF. CDR3 coding DNA: TGTGCCAGCAGAAACAGGGGGCGAACTGAAGCTTTCTTT.